This section outlines one T cell receptor beta chain sequence together with its context. Its antigen is not identified. This CDR3 is also generated by other DNA sequences in the sample. Libraries were prepared by immunoSEQ multiplex PCR; TCRdb keeps only in-frame clonotypes and omits some of them. The sample has about 130,000 clones; about nine tenths are singletons. The data were obtained in a study of cytomegalovirus exposure and HLA in healthy donors. Study as a whole: The approximately 130 validation repertoires and the roughly 680 first-cohort repertoires shared a platform, a later analysis reported. Study-wide results and caveats: Rare TCR sequences predominated, though certain public TCRs were found in many donors. It was confirmed in vitro that a few of the CMV-associated chains were specific for CMV antigens.

CDR3 length: 14 amino acids. Germline V gene lookup returns CDR1 MNHEY and CDR2 SMNVEV (reference sequence). Trimming cost V 2 bases and J 3 bases; bases outside gene matches: 4. The sequenced sample consisted of PBMCs. The chain is built from TRBV27 and TRBJ2-7; the match to TRBD1 covers 7 bases. This receptor was taken from a man aged 25-40 years in good health and CMV-seronegative. In DNA form, the CDR3 reads TGTGCCAGCAGTTTAGGGCAGGGGGTCTACGAGCAGTACTTC. Translating it yields CASSLGQGVYEQYF.